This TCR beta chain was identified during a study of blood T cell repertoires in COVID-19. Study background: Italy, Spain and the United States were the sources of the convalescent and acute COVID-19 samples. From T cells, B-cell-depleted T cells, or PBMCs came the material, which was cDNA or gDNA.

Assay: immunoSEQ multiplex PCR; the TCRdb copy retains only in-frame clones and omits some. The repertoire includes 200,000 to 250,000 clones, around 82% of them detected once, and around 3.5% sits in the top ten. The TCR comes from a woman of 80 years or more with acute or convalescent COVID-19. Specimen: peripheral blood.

CDR3 region: CASVDRGSFRPQHF. DNA of the CDR3: TGTGCCAGCGTTGACAGGGGTAGCTTTCGGCCCCAGCATTTT. The V and J genes are TRBV6-5 and TRBJ1-5, with 8 positions matching TRBD1. Germline V lookup: CDR1 MNHEY, CDR2 SVGAGI. This CDR3 contains 14 residues. Trimming at V came to 8 bases and at J to 9 bases, leaving 12 bases not matched to a gene.